This T cell receptor beta chain was captured by sequencing in a study of shared clonotypes between healthy human individuals. Germline CDR1 and CDR2: SGDLS and YYNGEE. V lost 5 bases and J 1 base, leaving 12 bases between the germline ends. The CDR3 loop spans 14 amino acids. Remarks on this clone: Its antigen remains unidentified.

Findings and limits, study-wide: Sharing across four donors was highest in naive CD4 (around 5%) and lowest in memory CD8 (roughly 0.4%). Clonotype sharing among donors likely depends on sequencing depth.

Every immunoSEQ plate was one replicate of a subset's evenly spread DNA. Assay: immunoSEQ multiplex PCR; the TCRdb copy retains only in-frame clones and omits some. The repertoire includes around 1,000,000 clones, approximately 77% of them detected once, and roughly 0.83% sits in the top ten. The material sequenced was memory CD4+ T cells from PBMCs. Stated subset: CD45RA-negative fraction. This TCR came from a man aged 18 to 30 in good health. Some clones in this sample may be carry-over from other donors' samples. J is TRBJ1-2 and V is TRBV9, with a possible D match to TRBD1 (5 bases). In DNA form, the CDR3 reads TGTGCCAGCAGTCGAAAGGGGATTAACTATGGCTACACCTTC. As protein: CASSRKGINYGYTF.